The 11 T cell receptor beta chains reported below all come from one sample, sequenced in a study of identifying expanded T cells in peripheral blood. Here immunoSEQ multiplex PCR was the method, and the copy in TCRdb shows in-frame clones only, minus some. The data contain 50,000 to 65,000 clones, about four fifths of them singletons. The specimen was blood. These receptors were taken from a person aged 18 to 70 in good health.

The chain recombines TRBV2 with TRBJ2-3; D is possibly TRBD2 (7 bases). CDR3 length: 13 amino acids. The V end lost 7 bases, the J end lost 3 bases, and 11 bases lay between the germline ends. CDR1 SNHLY and CDR2 FYNNEI come from the germline V gene. The CDR3 nucleotides are TGTGCCAGCACCGGGGGGCGTACAGATACGCAGTATTTT. Amino acids: CASTGGRTDTQYF.

The chain uses TRBV5-1 and TRBJ1-2; no reliable D call. V was shortened by 2 bases and J by 0 bases, with 5 bases between the two germline ends. CDR1 and CDR2 (germline): SGHRS, YFSETQ. This CDR3 comprises 13 residues. As DNA, the CDR3 is TGCGCCAGCAGCTTTACACCTAACTATGGCTACACCTTC. Translation gives CASSFTPNYGYTF.

This sequence joins TRBV10-1 and TRBJ1-5; D call uncertain. Per the germline V gene, CDR1 is WNHNN and CDR2 is SYGVQD (reference sequence). There are 13 residues in the CDR3. Trimming took off 4 bases at V and 6 bases at J, with 10 bases between the two ends. CDR3: CASSGGWGQPQHF. The CDR3 coding sequence is TGCGCCAGCAGTGGAGGATGGGGTCAGCCCCAGCATTTT.

The J gene is TRBJ2-7, the V gene TRBV14, with D uncertain. Germline-derived CDR1 and CDR2 are SGHDN and FVKESK. V lost 1 base, J lost 2 bases, and 3 bases lay in between. The CDR3 extends over 12 amino acids. The CDR3 sequence: CASSQVPYEQYF. The CDR3 nucleotides are TGTGCCAGCAGCCAAGTCCCCTACGAGCAGTACTTC.

J is TRBJ2-3 and V is TRBV5-1; 14 bases align to TRBD2. The germline CDR1 and CDR2 sequences are SGHRS and YFSETQ. V shed 0 bases, J shed 7 bases, and the junction held 13 bases outside the gene matches. The CDR3 is 19 amino acids. The CDR3 DNA is TGCGCCAGCAGCTTGGACTTGACTAGCGGGGGGGCCAGTGCGTATACGCAGTATTTT. Protein sequence: CASSLDLTSGGASAYTQYF.

V and J are TRBV5-6 and TRBJ1-1; TRBD1 aligns across 10 bases. After removal of 4 bases from V and 10 bases from J, the junction contained 13 bases not matched to a gene. The CDR3 totals 15 residues. Germline lookup yields CDR1 SGHDT and CDR2 YYEEEE. The CDR3 bases are TGTGCCAGCAGCCAGCTAGGGACAGGGGCAAATGTAGCTTTCTTT. Amino acids: CASSQLGTGANVAFF.

DNA of the CDR3: TGTGCCTGGAGACCGACCGGGACAGGGGCCTACGAGCAGTACTTC. Amino acids: CAWRPTGTGAYEQYF. The chain is built from TRBV30 and TRBJ2-7; 10 nucleotides align to TRBD1. V shed 3 bases, J shed 2 bases, and the junction held 7 bases outside the gene matches. The CDR3 extends over 15 amino acids. CDR1 GTSNPN and CDR2 SVGIG come from the germline V gene (reference sequence).

The chain uses TRBV11-2 and TRBJ2-5; the D call may be TRBD1 or TRBD2 (5 bases each). V was shortened by 4 bases and J by 1 base, with 13 bases between the two germline ends. The CDR3 length is 15 residues. The germline gives CDR1 SGHAT, CDR2 FQNNGV. The CDR3 loop reads CASSSRGAIQETQYF. CDR3 nucleotides: TGTGCCAGCAGCTCCCGAGGGGCGATCCAAGAGACCCAGTACTTC.

The V gene is TRBV5-1, the J gene TRBJ2-5; D may be TRBD2 (6 bases). The germline V gene has CDR1 SGHRS and CDR2 YFSETQ. This CDR3 region has 13 residues. The V and J ends lost 5 bases and 0 bases respectively, with 8 bases between them. CDR3 DNA: TGCGCCAGCAGTCGGGACTACCAAGAGACCCAGTACTTC. It specifies CASSRDYQETQYF.

In DNA form, the CDR3 reads TGTGCCAGCAGGGACAGGGCCTACAATGAGCAGTTCTTC. Translated, it gives CASRDRAYNEQFF. The V call is TRBV13, the J call TRBJ2-1; 8 bases line up with TRBD1. The CDR3 is 13 residues long. V lost 6 bases to trimming and J lost 2 bases; unmatched junction nucleotides: 0. The germline V gene has CDR1 PRHDT and CDR2 FYEKMQ (reference sequence).

About this clone: Distinct nucleotide sequences in the sample also encode this CDR3. This chain uses TRBV7-8 with TRBJ2-5, with D tentatively TRBD1 (6 bases). Looked up from germline, CDR1 is SGHVS and CDR2 is FQNEAQ. CDR3 size: 15 residues. V lost 4 bases to trimming and J lost 5 bases, with 17 bases between them. The CDR3 DNA reads TGTGCCAGCAGCTCAAGCAGGGGTTATGAGGAGACCCAGTACTTC. Translated, it gives CASSSSRGYEETQYF.